These T cell receptor beta chains were read from a single sample in a study of beta chain features in type 1 diabetes. Here immunoSEQ multiplex PCR was the method, and the copy in TCRdb shows in-frame clones only, minus some. The repertoire holds 130,000 to 150,000 clones, with 6.9% as singletons. Sequenced material: central memory CD4+ T cells from blood. Receptors originate from a woman aged 30 to 39 in good health. The CDR3 runs from the conserved cysteine through the conserved F or W. Each record gives: D gene, J gene, V gene, clone size, CDR3 DNA, CDR3 protein. D genes are given only for firm matches. Where a row states a size, it is once, few, many or the class of an expanded clone; other rows omit it.

TRBD1	TRBJ1-5	TRBV28	few	TGTGCCAGCACCTTCGGGACAGGGTATCAGCCCCAGCATTTT	CASTFGTGYQPQHF
TRBD1	TRBJ1-2	TRBV11-2	few	TGTGCCAGCAGCGCGACAGGGGCTAACTATGGCTACACCTTC	CASSATGANYGYTF
TRBD2	TRBJ2-4	TRBV13	few	TGTGCCAGCTCTGGCGGGGGGCTTGGAAACATTCAGTACTTC	CASSGGGLGNIQYF
NA	TRBJ2-3	TRBV7-8	NA	TGTGCCAGCAGCTCTCCCGGGCGGGGTCTTAACAGGGATACGCAGTATTTT	CASSSPGRGLNRDTQYF
TRBD2	TRBJ2-4	TRBV6-6	NA	TGTGCCAGCAGCCCTAGCGGGAGTATAGTCAAAAACATTCAGTACTTC	CASSPSGSIVKNIQYF
NA	TRBJ1-2	TRBV29-1	many	TGCAGCGGAGGACAGACTAACTATGGCTACACCTTC	CSGGQTNYGYTF
NA	TRBJ2-3	TRBV21-1	NA	TGTGCCACTCCTAAAAACGTGCCCTCCACAGATACGCAGTATTTT	CATPKNVPSTDTQYF
NA	TRBJ1-4	TRBV18	NA	TGTGCCAGCTCCGCGGGCCGGAGCCTTGGGGATGAAAAACTGTTTTTT	CASSAGRSLGDEKLFF
NA	TRBJ2-1	TRBV7-9	few	TGTGCCAGCAGCTTAGCGATCACTTTCCGTCTCCATGGGCAGTTCTTC	CASSLAITFRLHGQFF
NA	TRBJ1-4	TRBV5-1	few	TGCGCCAGCAGTAGGGGAGGTGATGAAAAACTGTTTTTT	CASSRGGDEKLFF
TRBD1	TRBJ2-5	TRBV7-2	NA	TGTGCCAGCAGCTTAGCGAGGATGGTTAACAGGGGGAGCGAGACCCAGTACTTC	CASSLARMVNRGSETQYF
TRBD2	TRBJ2-7	TRBV7-2	few	TGTGCCAGCAGCTTAGAGACTAGCGGGAGGTCCTACGAGCAGTACTTC	CASSLETSGRSYEQYF
NA	TRBJ2-2	TRBV28	few	TGTGCCAGCAGTTCCGGACAGAACACCGGGGAGCTGTTTTTT	CASSSGQNTGELFF
TRBD2	TRBJ2-6	TRBV5-1	few	TGCGCCAGCAGCTCTCTGGCGGGAGGTCCTTCTGGGGCCAACGTCCTGACTTTC	CASSSLAGGPSGANVLTF
NA	TRBJ1-4	TRBV7-2	few	TGTGCCAGCAGCTTGGACAGATATGAAAAACTGTTTTTT	CASSLDRYEKLFF
TRBD1	TRBJ2-1	TRBV11-2	few	TGTGCCAGCAGCCGAGACAGGGTTAATGAGCAGTTCTTC	CASSRDRVNEQFF
TRBD1	TRBJ2-1	TRBV10-3	NA	TGTGCCATCAGTGAATACACAGGGGACAGGAATGAGCAGTTCTTC	CAISEYTGDRNEQFF
NA	TRBJ1-1	TRBV19	many	TGTGCCAGTAGTATCTGGGGCAGGGCGAACACTGAAGCTTTCTTT	CASSIWGRANTEAFF